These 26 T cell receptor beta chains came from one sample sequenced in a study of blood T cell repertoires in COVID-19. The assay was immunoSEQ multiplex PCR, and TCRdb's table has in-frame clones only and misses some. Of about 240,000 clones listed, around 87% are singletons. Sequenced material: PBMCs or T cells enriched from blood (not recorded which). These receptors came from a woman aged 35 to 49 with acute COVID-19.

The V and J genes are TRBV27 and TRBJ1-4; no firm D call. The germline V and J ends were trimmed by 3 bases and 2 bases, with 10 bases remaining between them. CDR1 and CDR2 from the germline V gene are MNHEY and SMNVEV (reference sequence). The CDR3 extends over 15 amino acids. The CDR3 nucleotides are TGTGCCAGCAGTTTCCGGGTGGCTACTAATGAAAAACTGTTTTTT. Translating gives CASSFRVATNEKLFF.

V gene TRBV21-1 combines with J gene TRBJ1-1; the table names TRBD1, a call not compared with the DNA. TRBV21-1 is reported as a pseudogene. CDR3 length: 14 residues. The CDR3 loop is CASSIQDRETEAFF. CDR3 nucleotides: TGTGCCAGCAGCATTCAGGATCGTGAGACTGAAGCTTTCTTT.

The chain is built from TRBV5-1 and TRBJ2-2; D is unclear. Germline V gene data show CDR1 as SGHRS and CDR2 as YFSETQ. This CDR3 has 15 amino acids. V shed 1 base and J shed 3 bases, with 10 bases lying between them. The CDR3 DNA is TGCGCCAGCAGCTTGTCTATAGCCGACACCGGGGAGCTGTTTTTT. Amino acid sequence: CASSLSIADTGELFF. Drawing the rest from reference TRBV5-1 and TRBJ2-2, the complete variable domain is KAGVTQTPRYLIKTRGQQVTLSCSPISGHRSVSWYQQTPGQGLQFLFEYFSETQRNKGNFPGRFSGRQFSNSRSEMNVSTLELGDSALYLCASSLSIADTGELFFGEGSRLTVL.

CDR3 sequence reads: CASSLAVLNYHNEQFF. CDR3 nucleotide sequence: TGCGCCAGCAGCTTGGCGGTTCTTAATTATCACAATGAGCAGTTCTTC. The chain links TRBV5-1 to TRBJ2-1, with unresolved D. Trimming stripped 0 bases from V and 5 bases from J, with 15 bases between. Germline V CDR1 and CDR2: SGHRS, YFSETQ. CDR3 length: 16 amino acids.

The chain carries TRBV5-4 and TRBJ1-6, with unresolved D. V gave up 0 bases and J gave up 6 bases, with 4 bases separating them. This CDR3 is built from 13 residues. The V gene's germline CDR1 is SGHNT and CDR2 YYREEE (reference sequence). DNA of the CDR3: TGTGCCAGCAGCTTGGCCCTTAATTCACCCCTCCACTTT. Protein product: CASSLALNSPLHF.

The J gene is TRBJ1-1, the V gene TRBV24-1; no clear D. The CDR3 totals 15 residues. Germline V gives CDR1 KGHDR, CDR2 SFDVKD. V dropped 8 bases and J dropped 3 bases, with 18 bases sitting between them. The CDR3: CATTPRPPRDTEAFF. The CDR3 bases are TGTGCCACCACCCCCCGCCCCCCGAGGGACACTGAAGCTTTCTTT.

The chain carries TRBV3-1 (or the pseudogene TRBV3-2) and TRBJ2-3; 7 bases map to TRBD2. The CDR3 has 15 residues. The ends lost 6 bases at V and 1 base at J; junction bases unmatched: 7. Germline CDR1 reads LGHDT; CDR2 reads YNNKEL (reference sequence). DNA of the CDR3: TGTGCCAGCAGTAGACTAGCCCCGGGCACAGATACGCAGTATTTT. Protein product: CASSRLAPGTDTQYF.

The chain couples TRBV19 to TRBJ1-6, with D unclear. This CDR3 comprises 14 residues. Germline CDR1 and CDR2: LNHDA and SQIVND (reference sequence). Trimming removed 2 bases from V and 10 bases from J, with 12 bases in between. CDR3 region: CASSIHGLGSPLHF. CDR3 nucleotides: TGTGCCAGTAGTATACATGGACTTGGATCACCCCTCCACTTT.

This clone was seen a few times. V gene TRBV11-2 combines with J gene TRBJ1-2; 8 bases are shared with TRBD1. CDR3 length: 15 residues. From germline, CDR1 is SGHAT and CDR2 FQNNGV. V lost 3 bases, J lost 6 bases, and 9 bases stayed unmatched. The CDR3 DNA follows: TGTGCCAGCAGCTTCCTTTTTCAGGGGGCAGATGGCTACACCTTC. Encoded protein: CASSFLFQGADGYTF. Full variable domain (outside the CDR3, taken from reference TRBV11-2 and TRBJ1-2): EAGVAQSPRYKIIEKRQSVAFWCNPISGHATLYWYQQILGQGPKLLIQFQNNGVVDDSQLPKDRFSAERLKGVDSTLKIQPAKLEDSAVYLCASSFLFQGADGYTFGSGTRLTVV.

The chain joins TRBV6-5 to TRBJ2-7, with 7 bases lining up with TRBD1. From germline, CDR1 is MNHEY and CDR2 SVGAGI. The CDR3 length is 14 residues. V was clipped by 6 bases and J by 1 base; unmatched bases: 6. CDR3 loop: CASRSGGSSYEQYF. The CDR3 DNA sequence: TGTGCCAGCAGATCAGGGGGAAGTTCCTACGAGCAGTACTTC.

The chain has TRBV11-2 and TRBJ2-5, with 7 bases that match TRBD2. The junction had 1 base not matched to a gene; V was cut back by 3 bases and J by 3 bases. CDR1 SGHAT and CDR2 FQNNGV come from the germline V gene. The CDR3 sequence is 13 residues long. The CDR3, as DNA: TGTGCCAGCAGCTTTCTAGCGGAAGAGACCCAGTACTTC. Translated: CASSFLAEETQYF.

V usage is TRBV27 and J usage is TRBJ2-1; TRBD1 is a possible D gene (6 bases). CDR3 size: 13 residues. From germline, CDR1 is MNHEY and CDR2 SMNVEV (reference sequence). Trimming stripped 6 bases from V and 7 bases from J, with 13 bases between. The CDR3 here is CASSYQGLNEQFF. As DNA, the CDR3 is TGTGCCAGCAGCTACCAGGGGCTGAATGAGCAGTTCTTC.

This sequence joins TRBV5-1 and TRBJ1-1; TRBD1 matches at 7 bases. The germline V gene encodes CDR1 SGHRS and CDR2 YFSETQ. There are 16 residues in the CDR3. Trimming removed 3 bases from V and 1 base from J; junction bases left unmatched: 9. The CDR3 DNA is TGCGCCAGCAGCTCAGGGGGTGGTATTCAGAACACTGAAGCTTTCTTT. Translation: CASSSGGGIQNTEAFF. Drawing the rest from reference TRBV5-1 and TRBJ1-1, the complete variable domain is KAGVTQTPRYLIKTRGQQVTLSCSPISGHRSVSWYQQTPGQGLQFLFEYFSETQRNKGNFPGRFSGRQFSNSRSEMNVSTLELGDSALYLCASSSGGGIQNTEAFFGQGTRLTVV.

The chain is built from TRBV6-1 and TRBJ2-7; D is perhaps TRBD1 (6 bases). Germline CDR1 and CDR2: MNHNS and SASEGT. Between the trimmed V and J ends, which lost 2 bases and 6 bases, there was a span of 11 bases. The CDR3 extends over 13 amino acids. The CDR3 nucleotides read TGTGCCAGCAGTGAATGGGGACAACGCGAGCAGTACTTC. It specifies CASSEWGQREQYF.

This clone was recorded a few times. CDR3 region: CASTGTSGMKQYF. The CDR3 DNA follows: TGTGCCAGCACCGGGACTAGCGGGATGAAGCAGTACTTC. The chain links TRBV2 to TRBJ2-7; 13 bases align to TRBD2. After removal of 7 bases from V and 8 bases from J, the junction contained 5 bases not matched to a gene. This CDR3 spans 13 amino acids. Germline lookup yields CDR1 SNHLY and CDR2 FYNNEI. The whole variable domain, filled in from reference TRBV2 and TRBJ2-7, reads EPEVTQTPSHQVTQMGQEVILRCVPISNHLYFYWYRQILGQKVEFLVSFYNNEISEKSEIFDDQFSVERPDGSNFTLKIRSTKLEDSAMYFCASTGTSGMKQYFGPGTRLTVT.

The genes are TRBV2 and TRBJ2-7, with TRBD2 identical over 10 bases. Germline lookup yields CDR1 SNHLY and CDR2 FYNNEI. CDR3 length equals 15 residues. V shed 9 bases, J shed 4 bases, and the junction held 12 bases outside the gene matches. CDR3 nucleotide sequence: TGTGCCAGTCGATCTAGCGGGAGTCTTAAATACGAGCAGTACTTC. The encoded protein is CASRSSGSLKYEQYF.

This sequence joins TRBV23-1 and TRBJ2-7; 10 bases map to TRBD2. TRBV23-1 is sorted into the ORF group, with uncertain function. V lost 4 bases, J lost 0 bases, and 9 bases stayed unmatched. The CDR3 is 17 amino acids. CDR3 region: CASSRGGLAPSSYEQYF. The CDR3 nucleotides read TGCGCCAGCAGTCGGGGGGGACTAGCGCCTAGCTCCTACGAGCAGTACTTC.

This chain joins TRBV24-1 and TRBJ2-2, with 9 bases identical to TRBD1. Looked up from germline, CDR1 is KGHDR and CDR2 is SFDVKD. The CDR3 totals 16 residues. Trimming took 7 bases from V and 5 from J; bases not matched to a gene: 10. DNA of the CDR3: TGTGCCACCAGCCCGACCGGGACAGGGTATACCGGGGAGCTGTTTTTT. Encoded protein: CATSPTGTGYTGELFF.

CDR3 residues: CASSVGISGQGFGYTF. The DNA of the CDR3 is TGTGCCAGCAGCGTAGGGATATCCGGACAGGGTTTTGGCTACACCTTC. J is TRBJ1-2 and V is TRBV9; 8 bases match TRBD1. V was clipped by 0 bases and J by 7 bases; unmatched bases: 11. CDR1 SGDLS and CDR2 YYNGEE come from the germline V gene. The CDR3 is made up of 16 amino acids. Filled out from reference TRBV9 and TRBJ1-2, the complete variable domain reads DSGVTQTPKHLITATGQRVTLRCSPRSGDLSVYWYQQSLDQGLQFLIQYYNGEERAKGNILERFSAQQFPDLHSELNLSSLELGDSALYFCASSVGISGQGFGYTFGSGTRLTVV.

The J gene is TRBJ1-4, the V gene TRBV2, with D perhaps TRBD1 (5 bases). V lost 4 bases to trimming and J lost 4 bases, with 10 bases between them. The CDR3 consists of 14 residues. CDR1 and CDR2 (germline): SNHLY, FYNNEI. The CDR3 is CASSAGLDNEKLFF. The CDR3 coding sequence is TGTGCCAGCAGTGCGGGACTGGATAATGAAAAACTGTTTTTT. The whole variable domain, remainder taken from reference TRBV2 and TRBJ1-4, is EPEVTQTPSHQVTQMGQEVILRCVPISNHLYFYWYRQILGQKVEFLVSFYNNEISEKSEIFDDQFSVERPDGSNFTLKIRSTKLEDSAMYFCASSAGLDNEKLFFGSGTQLSVL.

CDR3 region: CASRTGGTGANVLTF. Written as DNA, the CDR3 is TGCGCCAGCCGGACAGGGGGTACTGGGGCCAACGTCCTGACTTTC. The J gene is TRBJ2-6, the V gene TRBV4-1, with TRBD1 identical over 10 bases. With 8 bases clipped from V and 2 bases from J, the junction kept 3 bases outside the gene matches. CDR3 length equals 15 residues. The germline V gene has CDR1 MGHRA and CDR2 YSYEKL.

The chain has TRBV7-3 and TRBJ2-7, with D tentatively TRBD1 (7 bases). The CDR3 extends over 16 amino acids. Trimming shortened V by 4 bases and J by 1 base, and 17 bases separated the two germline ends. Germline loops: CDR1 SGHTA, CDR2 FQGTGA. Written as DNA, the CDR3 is TGTGCCAGCAGCTACCTCGGGCAGGGGGGATCCTACGAGCAGTACTTC. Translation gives CASSYLGQGGSYEQYF.

CDR3 sequence reads: CASSPPENGETQYF. DNA for the CDR3: TGTGCCAGCAGCCCACCCGAGAACGGGGAGACCCAGTACTTC. The V gene is TRBV7-9, the J gene TRBJ2-5; D not resolved. CDR1 and CDR2 (germline): SEHNR, FQNEAQ (reference sequence). The V and J ends lost 5 bases and 5 bases respectively, with 15 bases between them. This CDR3 contains 14 residues.

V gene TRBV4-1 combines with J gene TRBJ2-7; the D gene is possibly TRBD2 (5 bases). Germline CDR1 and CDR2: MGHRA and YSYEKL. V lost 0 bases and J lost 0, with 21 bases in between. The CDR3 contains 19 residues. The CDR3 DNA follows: TGCGCCAGCAGCCAAGAAGCACTGGATCCTACTAGTACCTCCTACGAGCAGTACTTC. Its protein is CASSQEALDPTSTSYEQYF.

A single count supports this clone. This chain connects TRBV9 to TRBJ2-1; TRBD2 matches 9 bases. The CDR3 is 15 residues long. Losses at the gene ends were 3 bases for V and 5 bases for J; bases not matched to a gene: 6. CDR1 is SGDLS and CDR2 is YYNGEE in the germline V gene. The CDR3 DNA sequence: TGTGCCAGCAGCGCTAGCGGGACAGCCAACAATGAGCAGTTCTTC. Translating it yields CASSASGTANNEQFF. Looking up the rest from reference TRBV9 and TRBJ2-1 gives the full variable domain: DSGVTQTPKHLITATGQRVTLRCSPRSGDLSVYWYQQSLDQGLQFLIQYYNGEERAKGNILERFSAQQFPDLHSELNLSSLELGDSALYFCASSASGTANNEQFFGPGTRLTVL.

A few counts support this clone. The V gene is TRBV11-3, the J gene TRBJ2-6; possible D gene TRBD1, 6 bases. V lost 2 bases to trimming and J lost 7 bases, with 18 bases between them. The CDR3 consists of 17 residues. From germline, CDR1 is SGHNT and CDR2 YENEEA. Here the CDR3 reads CASSLQAPGGGANVLTF. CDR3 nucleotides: TGTGCCAGCAGCTTACAGGCCCCTGGGGGCGGTGCCAACGTCCTGACTTTC.